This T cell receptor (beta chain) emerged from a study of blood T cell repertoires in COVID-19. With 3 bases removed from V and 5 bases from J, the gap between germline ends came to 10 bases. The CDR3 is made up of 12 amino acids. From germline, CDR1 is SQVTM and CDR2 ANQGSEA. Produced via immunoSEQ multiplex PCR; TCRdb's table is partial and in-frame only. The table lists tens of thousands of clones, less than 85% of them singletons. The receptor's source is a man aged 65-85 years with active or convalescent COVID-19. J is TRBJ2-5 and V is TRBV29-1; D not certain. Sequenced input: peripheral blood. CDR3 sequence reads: CSVDVPGETQYF. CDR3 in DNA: TGCAGCGTTGATGTTCCCGGGGAGACCCAGTACTTC.